This T cell receptor (beta chain) was found in a study of blood T cell repertoires in COVID-19. Overall study context: The United States, Italy and Spain supplied acute and convalescent COVID-19 samples. From T cells, B-cell-depleted T cells, or PBMCs came the material, which was cDNA or gDNA.

Patients from Seattle were sampled longitudinally, starting during active infection. With 1 base removed from V and 4 bases from J, the gap between germline ends came to 14 bases. Germline lookup yields CDR1 SEHNR and CDR2 FQNEAQ (reference sequence). The CDR3 is made up of 16 amino acids. Libraries were prepared by immunoSEQ multiplex PCR; TCRdb keeps only in-frame clonotypes and omits some of them. The sample contains under 250,000 clones, approximately 90% of which appear only once. The chain links TRBV7-9 to TRBJ2-1; D gene ambiguous. The material sequenced was peripheral blood. The sequence derives from a man between 60 and 75 years old with COVID-19, enrolled during active disease. In nucleotides, the CDR3 is TGTGCCAGCAGCTTAGGCAGGTCCTTCTTTTACAATGAGCAGTTCTTC. Translated: CASSLGRSFFYNEQFF.